The 5 T cell receptor beta chains given below trace back to one sample, sequenced in a study of shared clonotypes between healthy human individuals. TCRdb keeps only in-frame clones here, not all; method: immunoSEQ multiplex PCR. Of roughly 520,000 clones listed, approximately 95% are singletons. Material for sequencing was naive CD4+ T cells sorted from blood. The subset: CD45RA+ positively selected. The receptors here all came from a woman between 25 and 40 years old in good health.

This chain links TRBV5-1 with TRBJ2-2, with a weak D call TRBD2 (6 bases). Germline lookup yields CDR1 SGHRS and CDR2 YFSETQ. CDR3 length: 16 residues. Trimming took 5 bases from V and 4 from J, leaving 18 bases between them. DNA of the CDR3: TGCGCCAGCAGGGATAGCGGAACCCCTGGCACCGGGGAGCTGTTTTTT. Translation gives CASRDSGTPGTGELFF. The whole variable domain, remainder taken from reference TRBV5-1 and TRBJ2-2, is KAGVTQTPRYLIKTRGQQVTLSCSPISGHRSVSWYQQTPGQGLQFLFEYFSETQRNKGNFPGRFSGRQFSNSRSEMNVSTLELGDSALYLCASRDSGTPGTGELFFGEGSRLTVL.

DNA of the CDR3: TGCGCCAGCAGCTTTGCCCAGACAGGAACCAACAATGAGCAGTTCTTC. Protein sequence: CASSFAQTGTNNEQFF. The chain combines TRBV5-1 with TRBJ2-1; D may be TRBD1 (6 bases). V lost 2 bases to trimming and J lost 5 bases, with 17 bases between them. Germline CDR1 and CDR2: SGHRS and YFSETQ. This CDR3 contains 16 residues. Looking up the rest from reference TRBV5-1 and TRBJ2-1 gives the full variable domain: KAGVTQTPRYLIKTRGQQVTLSCSPISGHRSVSWYQQTPGQGLQFLFEYFSETQRNKGNFPGRFSGRQFSNSRSEMNVSTLELGDSALYLCASSFAQTGTNNEQFFGPGTRLTVL.

The chain joins TRBV29-1 to TRBJ2-1; 7 bases are shared with TRBD1. CDR3 length: 15 amino acids. Losses at the gene ends were 7 bases for V and 8 bases for J; bases not matched to a gene: 17. CDR1 and CDR2 (germline): SQVTM, ANQGSEA. CDR3 sequence: CSAVRQGRYRDEQFF. In DNA form, the CDR3 reads TGCAGCGCAGTAAGACAGGGACGGTATAGGGATGAGCAGTTCTTC.

The rearrangement uses TRBV28 and TRBJ2-1; TRBD2 matches 14 bases. The CDR3 totals 15 residues. After removal of 5 bases from V and 7 bases from J, the junction contained 4 bases not matched to a gene. The V gene's germline CDR1 is MDHEN and CDR2 SYDVKM. CDR3 residues: CASSPRTSGRNEQFF. The CDR3 bases are TGTGCCAGCAGTCCGCGGACTAGCGGGAGGAATGAGCAGTTCTTC.

The chain combines TRBV4-2 with TRBJ2-7; D remains unclear. CDR1 and CDR2 (germline): LGHNA, YNFKEQ. The V gene lost 0 bases and the J gene lost 3 bases, with 9 bases spanning the gap. CDR3 length: 14 amino acids. CDR3 sequence: CASSQERLGYEQYF. CDR3 coding DNA: TGTGCCAGCAGCCAAGAGCGGCTAGGCTACGAGCAGTACTTC.